This T cell receptor beta chain is from a study of CD8 T cells in ankylosing spondylitis. Study-wide results and limits: Disease-associated clonotypes exhibited CD8+ identity and were relatively infrequent in peripheral blood.

This clonotype was detected only a few times. Its antigen is currently unknown. V lost 4 bases and J 10 bases, leaving 14 bases between the germline ends. The CDR3 is made up of 12 amino acids. The germline V gene encodes CDR1 SGHDT and CDR2 YYEEEE. Quantitative 5'-RACE with molecular barcodes produced the TCR beta libraries. MiXCR, run by TCRdb on the 5' RACE reads, gives a single entry per CDR3 protein. The sample records about 250,000 distinct CDR3 sequences, roughly a third being singletons. J is TRBJ1-2 and V is TRBV5-6; D is possibly TRBD1 (5 bases). Material: blood, either unsorted or a sorted T cell fraction (not recorded which). This TCR was recovered from a male donor with ankylosing spondylitis or in good health (not recorded which). The CDR3 coding sequence is TGTGCCAGCAGCACCCTCAAAGGGGACTACACCTTC. Encoded protein: CASSTLKGDYTF.